The T cell receptor beta chain under discussion was sequenced for a study of T-cell memory formation after mild COVID-19. About the study: Each donor largely had its own TCR clusters.

Study-wide results and caveats: Pre-infection memory harbored some responding clones, suggesting cross-reactive memory joined. Day 37-peaking second-wave clones had unconfirmed SARS-CoV-2 specificity.

Trimming took off 5 bases at V and 6 bases at J, with 7 bases between the two ends. The germline V gene encodes CDR1 MNHNY and CDR2 SVGAGI (reference sequence). This CDR3 comprises 12 residues. On this clonotype itself: Its target is unknown.

MiXCR, applied by TCRdb to the 5' RACE reads, yields one record per CDR3 protein. The table includes about 130,000 distinct CDR3 sequences, more than 15% detected once. The rearrangement joins TRBV6-6 to TRBJ2-2; D unresolved. The TCR originated in a man younger than 35 who had mild COVID-19 (a few samples of this study predate the infection). Cell type and time point are not known. Material for sequencing was PBMCs or a T cell subset sorted from them (not recorded which). The CDR3 is CASSKGSGELFF. The CDR3 region has the DNA TGTGCCAGCAGTAAAGGTTCCGGGGAGCTGTTTTTT.